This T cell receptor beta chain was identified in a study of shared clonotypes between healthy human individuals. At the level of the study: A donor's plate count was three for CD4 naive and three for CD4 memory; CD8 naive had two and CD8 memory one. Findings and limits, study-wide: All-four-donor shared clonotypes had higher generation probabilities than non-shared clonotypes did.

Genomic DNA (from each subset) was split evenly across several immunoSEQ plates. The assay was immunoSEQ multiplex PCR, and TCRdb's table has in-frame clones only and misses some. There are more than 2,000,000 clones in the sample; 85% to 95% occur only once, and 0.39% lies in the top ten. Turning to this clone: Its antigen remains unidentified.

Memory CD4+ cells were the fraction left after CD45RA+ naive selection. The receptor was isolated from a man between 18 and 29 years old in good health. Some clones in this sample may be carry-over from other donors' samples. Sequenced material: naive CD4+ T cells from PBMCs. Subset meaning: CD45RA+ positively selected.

CDR3 coding DNA: TGTGCCAGCAGTGAAGCGGGGGGGGCGCGTGGCTACACCTTC. Its protein product is CASSEAGGARGYTF. The rearrangement uses TRBV6-1 and TRBJ1-2, with a tentative D call TRBD1 (6 bases). This CDR3 is built from 14 residues. Germline CDR1 and CDR2: MNHNS and SASEGT. V lost 0 bases and J lost 7, with 12 bases in between.